The following is a TCR beta chain sequence with its context. The target of this receptor is not known. The input lacks base qualities; no much larger clone sits a single base away. The trial excluded patients who had a history of autoimmune disease or were on systemic immunosuppression. In every dose cohort, peripheral blood was drawn for TCR sequencing at baseline, cycle 4 day 1, and cycle 7 day 1. Samples were obtained from an open-label, multicenter, first-in-human phase I dose-escalation trial of ivuxolimab. Adults with locally advanced or metastatic head and neck squamous cell, hepatocellular, melanoma or renal cell carcinoma were enrolled in the trial. Before TCR sequencing, CD4+ T cells and CD8+ T cells were sorted from peripheral blood as separate populations. The sample originates from a study of OX40 agonist ivuxolimab in advanced cancers. For the wider study: Ivuxolimab was a fully human IgG2 agonistic monoclonal antibody targeting the costimulatory receptor OX40 (CD134). The paper covers the monotherapy dose-escalation part of the phase I ivuxolimab trial, which included N of about 50 patients. Among the 50 to 55 dose-escalation patients, about 20 had hepatocellular carcinoma, 15 or so melanoma, 9 renal cell carcinoma and 9 head and neck cancer. Intravenous ivuxolimab was administered to patients every 2 weeks at six dose levels: 0.01, 0.1, 0.3, 1.5, 3 and 10 mg/kg. Peripheral TCRbeta sequencing was intended to test whether TCR sequence diversity was altered and clonal T-cell expansion was caused by ivuxolimab. A male proportion of under 85% and a mean age of about 60 years, ranging from roughly 20 to 80, were recorded for the dose-escalation cohort. Prior anti-PD-1, anti-PD-L1 or anti-CTLA-4 therapy was permitted, and checkpoint inhibitors had been received by about 37% of dose-escalation patients. Partial responses occurred in three dose-escalation patients: two with cutaneous melanoma and one with hepatocellular carcinoma. General conclusions and limits of the study: In the 0.1-3.0 mg/kg groups, partial responders were among the patients with the lowest normalized peripheral clonal expansion, particularly in CD8+ T cells. After ivuxolimab, expanded clones were on average more numerous among CD8+ T cells than among CD4+ T cells. The antigen specificity of the clonally expanded peripheral T cells was not determined. Low levels of normalized T-cell clonal expansion were also seen in some patients who did not respond. Clonal expansion of both CD4+ and CD8+ blood T cells was observed from baseline to week 6 at doses 0.1 to 3.0 mg/kg.

Genomic DNA was extracted from sorted cells for sequencing of the TCRbeta CDR3 region. TCRbeta CDR3 regions were sequenced using the immunoSEQ Assay. TCRdb carries this immuneACCESS record with in-frame sequences only. Its versions omit some clonotypes, under half of them owing to an unresolved V gene in the studies checked, with the rest unexplained. This sample holds 50,000 to 65,000 clones; 88% were observed only once. In total, the top ten clones hold about 3.5% of the sample. Relative to germline, V is 5 bases shorter and J is 7 bases shorter, with 15 bases between their ends. The CDR3 measures 14 amino acids from cysteine to phenylalanine. Of all the DNA, just the CDR3 is kept, 42 bases in frame from base 1. According to the germline V gene, CDR1 reads SGHTA and CDR2 reads FQGTGA.

Sequenced here: CD4+ or CD8+ T cells sorted from blood, sampled in a trial of the OX40 agonist ivuxolimab. The TCR originated in an adult with an advanced solid tumor such as melanoma, head and neck, liver or kidney cancer. The chain is encoded by TRBV7-3 joined to TRBJ2-1, and possibly TRBD2, on 6 matching bases. For the CDR3, the sequence is CASSIQRDSNEQFF. The DNA is TGTGCCAGCAGCATTCAACGGGACTCGAATGAGCAGTTCTTC.